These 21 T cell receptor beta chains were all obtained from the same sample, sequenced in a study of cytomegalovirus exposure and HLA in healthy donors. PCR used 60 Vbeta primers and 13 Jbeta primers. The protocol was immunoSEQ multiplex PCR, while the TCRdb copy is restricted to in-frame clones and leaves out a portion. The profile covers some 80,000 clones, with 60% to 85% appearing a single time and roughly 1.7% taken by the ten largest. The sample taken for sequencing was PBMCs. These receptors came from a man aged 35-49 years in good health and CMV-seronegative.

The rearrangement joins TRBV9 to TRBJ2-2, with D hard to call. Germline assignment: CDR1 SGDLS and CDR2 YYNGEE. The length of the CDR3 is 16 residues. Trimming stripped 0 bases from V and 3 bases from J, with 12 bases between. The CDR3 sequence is CASSVGGNRDTGELFF. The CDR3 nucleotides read TGTGCCAGCAGCGTAGGTGGAAATCGGGACACCGGGGAGCTGTTTTTT.

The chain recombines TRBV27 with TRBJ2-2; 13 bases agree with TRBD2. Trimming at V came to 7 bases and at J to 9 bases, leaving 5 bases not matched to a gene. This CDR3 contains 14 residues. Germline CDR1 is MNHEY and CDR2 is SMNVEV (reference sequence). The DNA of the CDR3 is TGTGCCAGCAAGGGGACTAGCGGGATGAGGGAGCTGTTTTTT. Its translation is CASKGTSGMRELFF.

The CDR3 DNA reads as TGTGCCACCAGCAGAGATTCGGATCAGCCCCAGCATTTT. It is translated as CATSRDSDQPQHF. The V and J genes are TRBV15 and TRBJ1-5; D gene uncertain. The CDR3 spans 13 residues. The V end was cut by 0 bases, the J end by 5 bases, with 5 bases between. The germline V gene encodes CDR1 LNHNV and CDR2 YYDKDF (reference sequence). The full variable domain, rest sourced from reference TRBV15 and TRBJ1-5, is DAMVIQNPRYQVTQFGKPVTLSCSQTLNHNVMYWYQQKSSQAPKLLFHYYDKDFNNEADTPDNFQSRRPNTSFCFLDIRSPGLGDTAMYLCATSRDSDQPQHFGDGTRLSIL.

In nucleotides, the CDR3 is TGTGCCAGCACTTGGGGAGGGGGGGTGCCTGAAGCTTTCTTT. Encoded protein: CASTWGGGVPEAFF. J is TRBJ1-1 and V is TRBV28; D might be TRBD1 (6 bases). This CDR3 spans 14 amino acids. The germline V gene has CDR1 MDHEN and CDR2 SYDVKM. Trimming removed 7 bases at V and 6 bases at J, with 18 bases between.

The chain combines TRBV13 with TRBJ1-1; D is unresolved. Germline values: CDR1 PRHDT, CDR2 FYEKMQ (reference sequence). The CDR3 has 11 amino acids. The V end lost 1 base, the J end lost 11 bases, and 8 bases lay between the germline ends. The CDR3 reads CASSLEFGAFF. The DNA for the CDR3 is TGTGCCAGCAGCTTAGAGTTCGGGGCTTTCTTT.

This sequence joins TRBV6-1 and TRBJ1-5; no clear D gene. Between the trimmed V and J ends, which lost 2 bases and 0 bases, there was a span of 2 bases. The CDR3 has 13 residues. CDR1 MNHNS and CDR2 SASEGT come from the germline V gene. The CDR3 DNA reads TGTGCCAGCAGTGAACGTAGCAATCAGCCCCAGCATTTT. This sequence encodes CASSERSNQPQHF.

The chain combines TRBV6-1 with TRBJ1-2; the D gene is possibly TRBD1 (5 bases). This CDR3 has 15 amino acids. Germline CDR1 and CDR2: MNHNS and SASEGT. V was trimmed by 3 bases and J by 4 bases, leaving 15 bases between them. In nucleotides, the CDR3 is TGTGCCAGCAGTGAGGGAGGTGGGGGAGGCTATGGCTACACCTTC. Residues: CASSEGGGGGYGYTF.

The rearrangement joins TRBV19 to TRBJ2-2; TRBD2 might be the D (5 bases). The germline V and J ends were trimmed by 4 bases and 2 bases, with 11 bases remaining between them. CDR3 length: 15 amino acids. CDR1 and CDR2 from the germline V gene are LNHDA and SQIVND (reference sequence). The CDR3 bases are TGTGCCAGTAGTAACGTAGCGTTAAACACCGGGGAGCTGTTTTTT. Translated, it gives CASSNVALNTGELFF.

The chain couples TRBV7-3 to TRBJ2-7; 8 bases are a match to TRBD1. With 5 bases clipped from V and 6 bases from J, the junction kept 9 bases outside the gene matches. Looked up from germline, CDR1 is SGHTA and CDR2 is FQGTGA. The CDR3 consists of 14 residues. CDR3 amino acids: CASSRQGPQGEQYF. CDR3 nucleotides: TGTGCCAGCAGCCGACAGGGGCCTCAGGGCGAGCAGTACTTC.

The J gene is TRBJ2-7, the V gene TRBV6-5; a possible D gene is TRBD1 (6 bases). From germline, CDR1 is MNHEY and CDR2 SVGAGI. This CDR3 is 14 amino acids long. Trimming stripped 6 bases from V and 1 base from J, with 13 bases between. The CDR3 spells CASRRTELSYEQYF. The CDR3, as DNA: TGTGCCAGCAGACGGACAGAGTTATCCTACGAGCAGTACTTC.

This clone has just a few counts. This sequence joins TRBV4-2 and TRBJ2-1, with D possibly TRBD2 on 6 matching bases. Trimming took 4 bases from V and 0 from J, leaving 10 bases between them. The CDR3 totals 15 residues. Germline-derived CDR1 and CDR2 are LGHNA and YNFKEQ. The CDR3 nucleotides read TGTGCCAGCAGCCTTGAGACTAGCTCCTACAATGAGCAGTTCTTC. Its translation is CASSLETSSYNEQFF.

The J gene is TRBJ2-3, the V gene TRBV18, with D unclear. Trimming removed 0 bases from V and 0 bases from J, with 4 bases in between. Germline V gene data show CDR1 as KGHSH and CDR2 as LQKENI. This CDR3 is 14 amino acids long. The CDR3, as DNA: TGTGCCAGCTCACCACCCTCCAGCACAGATACGCAGTATTTT. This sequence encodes CASSPPSSTDTQYF.

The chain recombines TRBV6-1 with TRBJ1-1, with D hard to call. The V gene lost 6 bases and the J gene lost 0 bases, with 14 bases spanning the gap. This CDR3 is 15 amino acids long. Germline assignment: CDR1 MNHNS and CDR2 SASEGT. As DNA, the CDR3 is TGTGCCAGCAGCCTCGTGGCCGCCTTGAACACTGAAGCTTTCTTT. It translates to CASSLVAALNTEAFF.

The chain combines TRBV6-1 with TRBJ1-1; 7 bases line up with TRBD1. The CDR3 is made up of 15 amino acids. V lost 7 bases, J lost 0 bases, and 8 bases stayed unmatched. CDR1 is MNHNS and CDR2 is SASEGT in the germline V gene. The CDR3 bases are TGTGCCAGCACCATCTCCGGGACAGTGAACACTGAAGCTTTCTTT. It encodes CASTISGTVNTEAFF.

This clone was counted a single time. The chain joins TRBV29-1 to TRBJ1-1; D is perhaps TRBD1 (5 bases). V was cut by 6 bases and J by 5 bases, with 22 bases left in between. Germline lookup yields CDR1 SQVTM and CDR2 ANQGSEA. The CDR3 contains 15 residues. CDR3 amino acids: CSVQGLNLRRTEAFF. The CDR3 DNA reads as TGCAGCGTCCAGGGACTGAACTTGCGGAGGACTGAAGCTTTCTTT. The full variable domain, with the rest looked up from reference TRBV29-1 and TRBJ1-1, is SAVISQKPSRDICQRGTSLTIQCQVDSQVTMMFWYRQQPGQSLTLIATANQGSEATYESGFVIDKFPISRPNLTFSTLTVSNMSPEDSSIYLCSVQGLNLRRTEAFFGQGTRLTVV.

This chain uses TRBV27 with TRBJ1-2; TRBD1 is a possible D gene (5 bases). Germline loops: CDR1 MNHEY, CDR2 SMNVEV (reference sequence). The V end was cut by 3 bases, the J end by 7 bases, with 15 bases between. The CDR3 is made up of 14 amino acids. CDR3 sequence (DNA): TGTGCCAGCAGTTTCAGGGTATCCGCTTCTGGCTACACCTTC. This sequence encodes CASSFRVSASGYTF.

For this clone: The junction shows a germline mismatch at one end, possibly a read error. The CDR3 loop is CSSSRSRTEAFF. The CDR3 coding sequence is TGTTCCAGCAGCCGCTCTAGAACTGAAGCTTTCTTT. The chain links TRBV7-9 to TRBJ1-1; D gene unclear. The CDR3 runs 12 residues. From germline, CDR1 is SEHNR and CDR2 FQNEAQ (reference sequence).

CDR3 DNA: TGTGCCAGCAGTGAGTGGACAGTTGCCTTCGCGAACACCGGGGAGCTGTTTTTT. This translates into CASSEWTVAFANTGELFF. V is TRBV6-1 and J is TRBJ2-2, with D maybe TRBD1 (6 bases). Trimming stripped 3 bases from V and 0 bases from J, with 17 bases between. CDR1 MNHNS and CDR2 SASEGT come from the germline V gene. CDR3 size: 18 residues.

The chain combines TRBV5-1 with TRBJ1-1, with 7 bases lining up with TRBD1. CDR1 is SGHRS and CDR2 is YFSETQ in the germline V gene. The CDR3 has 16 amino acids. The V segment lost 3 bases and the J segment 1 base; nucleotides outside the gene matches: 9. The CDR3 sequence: CASSSRTGLANTEAFF. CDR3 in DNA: TGCGCCAGCAGCTCCAGGACAGGATTGGCGAACACTGAAGCTTTCTTT.

The CDR3 coding sequence is TGTGCCAGCTCACCACTACCAGGGGACACTGAAGCTTTCTTT. The encoded protein is CASSPLPGDTEAFF. The chain joins TRBV18 to TRBJ1-1; TRBD1 might be the D (6 bases). CDR3 size: 14 residues. CDR1 is KGHSH and CDR2 is LQKENI in the germline V gene. V was trimmed by 1 base and J by 3 bases, leaving 9 bases between them.

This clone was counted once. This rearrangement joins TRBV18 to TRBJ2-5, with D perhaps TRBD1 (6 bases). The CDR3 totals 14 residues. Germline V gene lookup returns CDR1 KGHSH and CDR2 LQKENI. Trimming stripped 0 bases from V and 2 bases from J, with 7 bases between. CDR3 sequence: CASSPPTGQETQYF. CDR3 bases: TGTGCCAGCTCACCACCGACAGGACAAGAGACCCAGTACTTC. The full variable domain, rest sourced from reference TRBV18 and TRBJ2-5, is NAGVMQNPRHLVRRRGQEARLRCSPMKGHSHVYWYRQLPEEGLKFMVYLQKENIIDESGMPKERFSAEFPKEGPSILRIQQVVRGDSAAYFCASSPPTGQETQYFGPGTRLLVL.